This note documents a single T cell receptor (beta chain) sequence. This specimen belongs to a study of control samples from healthy donors and cancer patients. Assay used: immunoSEQ multiplex PCR; TCRdb lists only in-frame clones, some missing. The sample has about 110,000 clones, approximately 90% seen once; the top ten hold more than 3.5%. The CDR3 loop spans 15 amino acids. Trimming took 6 bases from V and 1 from J, leaving 15 bases between them. The germline CDR1 and CDR2 sequences are LNHDA and SQIVND (reference sequence). Sequences were obtained from blood. This chain joins TRBV19 and TRBJ1-1, with D possibly matching TRBD1 (5 bases). This TCR derives from a human donor in good health. The donor label of this sample is uncertain. The CDR3 spells CASSAAGRWNTEAFF. Written as DNA, the CDR3 is TGTGCCAGTAGCGCAGCAGGGAGGTGGAACACTGAAGCTTTCTTT.